These 27 T cell receptor beta chains originate from one sample sequenced in a study of read filtering for tumor transcriptome and immune sequencing. Molecular barcoded adaptors covering alpha/delta and beta/gamma chains were used on approximately 400 ng RNA. TCRdb re-called the reads through MiXCR, storing one row per CDR3 protein. Of roughly 130,000 distinct CDR3 sequences in the sample, over 10% were seen once. Sequencing was carried out using a population of CD138-negative cells sorted from bone marrow. The receptors here all came from a donor at least 40 years old with multiple myeloma.

This clonotype was detected ten times or more. V and J are TRBV13 and TRBJ2-4; D could derive from TRBD1 or TRBD2 (5 bases each). V lost 1 base and J 3 bases, leaving 7 bases between the germline ends. Germline assignment: CDR1 PRHDT and CDR2 FYEKMQ (reference sequence). The CDR3 sequence is 14 residues long. The CDR3 nucleotides read TGTGCCAGCAGCTTAGCAGGGAGCAAAAACATTCAGTACTTC. The encoded protein is CASSLAGSKNIQYF.

This clonotype was picked up many times. This chain connects TRBV19 to TRBJ2-1, with 8 bases identical to TRBD1. Unmatched junction bases numbered 8, after V lost 3 bases and J lost 7 bases. Germline values: CDR1 LNHDA, CDR2 SQIVND (reference sequence). The CDR3 spans 15 residues. DNA of the CDR3: TGTGCCAGTAGTATCTGGCAGGGGGCAGGAAATGAGCAGTTCTTC. The encoded protein is CASSIWQGAGNEQFF.

This clonotype was seen at least ten times. The chain couples TRBV29-1 to TRBJ1-2; TRBD1 is a possible D gene (6 bases). CDR1 SQVTM and CDR2 ANQGSEA come from the germline V gene. The CDR3 runs 12 residues. V was trimmed by 4 bases and J by 4 bases, leaving 10 bases between them. CDR3 sequence: CSVARGTYGYTF. CDR3 DNA: TGCAGCGTTGCCAGGGGCACCTATGGCTACACCTTC.

This chain joins TRBV19 and TRBJ2-7; weak D call: TRBD2 (5 bases). Between the trimmed V and J ends, which lost 5 bases and 5 bases, there was a span of 22 bases. This CDR3 region has 16 residues. In germline, CDR1 is LNHDA, CDR2 SQIVND (reference sequence). CDR3 DNA: TGTGCCAGTAGTCCCGTCGGGGTAGCCTCCGGCGACGAGCAGTACTTC. This codes for CASSPVGVASGDEQYF.

As to this clonotype: A much larger clone differs from this one at a single base, so this may be a read error. This likely comes from a read error, as the CDR3 has no conserved phenylalanine or tryptophan at its end. The J gene is TRBJ2-5, the V gene TRBV28, with 11 bases identical to TRBD1. Germline V gene lookup returns CDR1 MDHEN and CDR2 SYDVKM. The V and J ends lost 6 bases and 7 bases, in that order; junction bases with no gene match: 7. The CDR3 totals 14 residues. The CDR3, as DNA: TGTGCCAGCAGCCAGGACAGGGGGCTTAGGACCCAGTACTCC. Its translation: CASSQDRGLRTQYS.

This clonotype was seen many times. CDR3 protein: CASSSGPQEKLFF. The CDR3, as DNA: TGCGCCAGCAGCTCCGGACCGCAAGAAAAACTGTTTTTT. The J gene is TRBJ1-4, the V gene TRBV5-1; D is ambiguous. Trimming took off 3 bases at V and 8 bases at J, with 11 bases between the two ends. CDR3 length equals 13 residues. Per the germline V gene, CDR1 is SGHRS and CDR2 is YFSETQ.

This clonotype has ten or more counts. This rearrangement joins TRBV6-2 or TRBV6-3 to TRBJ1-5, with 7 bases that match TRBD1. The CDR3 sequence is 15 residues long. Germline trimming cut 6 bases from V and 2 bases from J; bases unmatched to any gene: 7. Germline CDR1 and CDR2: MNHEY and SVGEGT. For the CDR3, the DNA is TGTGCCAGCAGCTTCACAGGGGATGGCAATCAGCCCCAGCATTTT. Its translation is CASSFTGDGNQPQHF.

This clonotype has only a few counts. A much larger clonotype is one base distant, so this may be a read error. V gene TRBV3-1 combines with J gene TRBJ1-1; 8 nucleotides align to TRBD1. Germline assignment: CDR1 LGHDT and CDR2 YNNKEL (reference sequence). This CDR3 spans 14 amino acids. For the CDR3, the DNA is TGTGCCAGCAGCCCCAGGGGGCCCGGCACTGAAGTTTTCTTT. Amino acid sequence: CASSPRGPGTEVFF.

On this clonotype: An end of the junction differs from the germline gene, which may be a read error. This sequence joins TRBV20-1 and TRBJ1-2, with D possibly matching TRBD1 (5 bases). The CDR3 contains 13 residues. Germline assignment: CDR1 DFQATT and CDR2 SNEGSKA (reference sequence). Here the CDR3 DNA reads TGCAGTGCTCCGACGAGGGACCCCTATGGCTACGCCTTC. Its protein is CSAPTRDPYGYAF.

This clonotype was counted a few times. The rearrangement joins TRBV18 to TRBJ2-5; the match to TRBD2 covers 7 bases. CDR3 length: 14 residues. V lost 3 bases and J lost 1; bases outside the gene matches: 2. CDR1 is KGHSH and CDR2 is LQKENI in the germline V gene. CDR3 region: CASSPRTSQETQYF. The CDR3 DNA is TGTGCCAGCTCACCTCGGACTAGCCAAGAGACCCAGTACTTC.

This clonotype was recorded at least ten times. The chain carries TRBV6-5 and TRBJ2-7; a possible D gene is TRBD2 (5 bases). This CDR3 contains 12 residues. The germline gives CDR1 MNHEY, CDR2 SVGAGI. V was clipped by 6 bases and J by 4 bases, with 10 bases between them. The chain's CDR3 is CASSRTRYEQYF. The CDR3 coding sequence is TGTGCCAGCAGCCGCACTAGGTACGAGCAGTACTTC.

Worth noting for this clonotype: With a much larger clone just one base away, this may be a read error. The chain combines TRBV20-1 with TRBJ2-6; 8 bases match TRBD1. This CDR3 spans 17 amino acids. CDR1 is DFQATT, CDR2 SNEGSKA, per germline (reference sequence). In nucleotides, the CDR3 is TGCAGTGCTAGACCACAGGGGGTGCAATCTGGGGCCTACGTCCTGACTTTC. Translating it yields CSARPQGVQSGAYVLTF.

V usage is TRBV4-1 and J usage is TRBJ2-1; 10 nucleotides line up with TRBD2. In germline, CDR1 is MGHRA, CDR2 YSYEKL. V was pared by 1 base and J by 7 bases, with 7 bases of the junction left unmatched. The length of the CDR3 is 16 residues. DNA of the CDR3: TGCGCCAGCAGCCAAGGACTAGCGGGCCTGGGGAATGAGCAGTTCTTC. Translation: CASSQGLAGLGNEQFF.

This clonotype has more than one count but fewer than ten. The junction shows a germline mismatch at one end, possibly a read error. The rearrangement links TRBV6-6 to TRBJ1-1; possible D gene TRBD1, 5 bases. Germline-derived CDR1 and CDR2 are MNHNY and SVGAGI (reference sequence). The CDR3 sequence is 17 residues long. The DNA for the CDR3 is TGTGCCAGCAGTTATGGGGGGGAATTGAGGGCGAACACTGGAGCTTTCTTT. Protein sequence: CASSYGGELRANTGAFF.

This clonotype was counted ten times or more. The genes are TRBV20-1 and TRBJ1-6; weak D call: TRBD1 (5 bases). There are 17 residues in the CDR3. CDR1 DFQATT and CDR2 SNEGSKA come from the germline V gene (reference sequence). V was pared by 3 bases and J by 9 bases, with 24 bases between. The CDR3 nucleotides are TGCAGTGCTAGGGACCTCAGGATTGTTGGGGGGACTTCACCCCTCCACTTT. Residues: CSARDLRIVGGTSPLHF.

J is TRBJ2-5 and V is TRBV10-3; 7 nucleotides agree with TRBD1. This CDR3 has 12 residues. V shed 10 bases, J shed 5 bases, and the junction held 7 bases outside the gene matches. The germline V gene has CDR1 ENHRY and CDR2 SYGVKD. The CDR3 bases are TGTGCCACCAGGGGGTCGGGGGAGACCCAGTACTTC. Its translation is CATRGSGETQYF.

This clonotype was counted many times. The gene calls are TRBV5-1 and TRBJ1-1; D gene uncertain. V was pared by 0 bases and J by 0 bases, with 15 bases between. Germline V lookup: CDR1 SGHRS, CDR2 YFSETQ. The CDR3 covers 17 residues. CDR3 DNA: TGCGCCAGCAGCTTGGACAGCCGCCGACGGATGAACACTGAAGCTTTCTTT. The encoded protein is CASSLDSRRRMNTEAFF.

This clonotype was seen a handful of times. The CDR3 nucleotides read TGTGCCAGCTCACCACGGGGGCACACAGATACGCAGTATTTT. Protein product: CASSPRGHTDTQYF. The gene calls are TRBV18 and TRBJ2-3; D is perhaps TRBD1 (6 bases). Germline CDR1 and CDR2: KGHSH and LQKENI. CDR3 length equals 14 residues. The V and J ends lost 1 base and 2 bases respectively, with 7 bases between them. The whole variable domain, remainder taken from reference TRBV18 and TRBJ2-3, is NAGVMQNPRHLVRRRGQEARLRCSPMKGHSHVYWYRQLPEEGLKFMVYLQKENIIDESGMPKERFSAEFPKEGPSILRIQQVVRGDSAAYFCASSPRGHTDTQYFGPGTRLTVL.

For this clonotype: A read error may be the cause here, since a much bigger clone is one base away. The chain carries TRBV18 and TRBJ2-3, with TRBD1 matching over 9 bases. Germline values: CDR1 KGHSH, CDR2 LQKENI. The length of the CDR3 is 16 residues. The CDR3 region is CASSPDRGSPGDKQYF. CDR3 DNA sequence: TGTGCCAGCTCACCGGACAGGGGCAGTCCAGGAGATAAGCAGTATTTT.

This clonotype was observed many times. The chain is built from TRBV6-1 and TRBJ1-2; the D gene is possibly TRBD1 (6 bases). The CDR3 is 13 amino acids. Per germline, CDR1 MNHNS and CDR2 SASEGT. V was clipped by 4 bases and J by 4 bases, with 10 bases between them. This chain's CDR3 is CASSVETGYGYTF. The CDR3 nucleotides read TGTGCCAGCAGTGTGGAGACAGGCTATGGCTACACCTTC.

This chain links TRBV7-2 with TRBJ2-7, with 11 nucleotides matching TRBD2. Germline values: CDR1 SGHTA, CDR2 FQGNSA. With V trimmed by 4 bases and J by 4 bases, 6 bases remained unmatched. This CDR3 is built from 15 residues. CDR3 DNA: TGTGCCAGCAGCTATAGCGGGAGGGCTACGTACGAGCAGTACTTC. Translated: CASSYSGRATYEQYF.

This clonotype was detected many times. The chain links TRBV30 to TRBJ2-7; D is perhaps TRBD1 or TRBD2 (5 bases each). This CDR3 spans 14 amino acids. The V gene's germline CDR1 is GTSNPN and CDR2 SVGIG (reference sequence). V lost 3 bases and J 0 bases, leaving 12 bases between the germline ends. DNA for the CDR3: TGTGCCTGGAGGGGACCGGCTAGCTCCTACGAGCAGTACTTC. Translating gives CAWRGPASSYEQYF.

Concerning this clonotype itself: A much larger clone lies a single base off, so this may be a read error. The chain recombines TRBV28 with TRBJ2-7, with 7 bases matching TRBD1. Looked up from germline, CDR1 is MDHEN and CDR2 is SYDVKM. The CDR3 spans 14 residues. CDR3 nucleotides: TGTGCCGGCAGTTATACAGGGGACGCGTACGAGCAGTACTTC. Protein sequence: CAGSYTGDAYEQYF.

This clonotype has ten or more counts. The chain employs TRBV20-1 and TRBJ1-5; D is uncertain. Trimming removed 3 bases at V and 6 bases at J, with 12 bases between. This CDR3 region has 13 residues. In germline, CDR1 is DFQATT, CDR2 SNEGSKA (reference sequence). The CDR3: CSASGHVGQPQHF. CDR3 coding DNA: TGCAGTGCTAGCGGGCACGTAGGTCAGCCCCAGCATTTT.

In this sample, this clonotype turned up many times. The chain is built from TRBV7-9 and TRBJ1-1; 12 nucleotides align to TRBD1. Germline V CDR1 and CDR2: SEHNR, FQNEAQ (reference sequence). This CDR3 is built from 16 residues. V shed 5 bases and J 7 bases; nucleotides not matched to a gene: 11. The CDR3 nucleotides are TGTGCCAGCAGCCCCTGGGACAGGGGGCAACCATATGAAGCTTTCTTT. Translated: CASSPWDRGQPYEAFF.

At least ten counts were recorded for this clonotype. CDR3 in amino acids: CASSHHYRQGVSNTGELFF. The CDR3 DNA is TGTGCCAGCAGCCACCATTATCGACAGGGGGTTTCGAACACCGGGGAGCTGTTTTTT. This chain uses TRBV4-2 with TRBJ2-2; TRBD1 aligns across 9 bases. V lost 3 bases and J lost 0; bases outside the gene matches: 11. The CDR3 loop spans 19 amino acids. Germline lookup yields CDR1 LGHNA and CDR2 YNFKEQ.

This clonotype was detected ten times or more. The chain joins TRBV28 to TRBJ1-1; unclear D gene. The germline gives CDR1 MDHEN, CDR2 SYDVKM. V dropped 10 bases and J dropped 1 base, with 10 bases sitting between them. This CDR3 is built from 12 residues. The CDR3, as DNA: TGTGCCACTGGCCCCGGGAACACTGAAGCTTTCTTT. Its protein is CATGPGNTEAFF.